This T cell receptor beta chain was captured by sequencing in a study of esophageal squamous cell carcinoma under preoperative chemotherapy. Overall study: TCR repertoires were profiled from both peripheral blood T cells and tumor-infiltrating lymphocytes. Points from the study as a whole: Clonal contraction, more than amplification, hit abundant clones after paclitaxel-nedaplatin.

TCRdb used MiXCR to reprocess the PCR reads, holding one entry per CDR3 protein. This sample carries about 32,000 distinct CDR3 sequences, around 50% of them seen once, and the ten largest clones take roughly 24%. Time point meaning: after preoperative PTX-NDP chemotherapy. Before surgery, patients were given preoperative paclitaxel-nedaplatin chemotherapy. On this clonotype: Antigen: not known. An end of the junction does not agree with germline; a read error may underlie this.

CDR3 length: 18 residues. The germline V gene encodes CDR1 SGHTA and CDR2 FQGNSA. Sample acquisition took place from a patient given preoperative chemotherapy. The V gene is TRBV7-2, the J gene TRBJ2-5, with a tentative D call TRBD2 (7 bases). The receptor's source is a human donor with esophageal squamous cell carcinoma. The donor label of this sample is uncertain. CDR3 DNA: TGCGCCGGTAGCTTAGGGCTACCGGGGGGCCGGGACCAAGACACCCAGTACTTC. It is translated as CAGSLGLPGGRDQDTQYF.